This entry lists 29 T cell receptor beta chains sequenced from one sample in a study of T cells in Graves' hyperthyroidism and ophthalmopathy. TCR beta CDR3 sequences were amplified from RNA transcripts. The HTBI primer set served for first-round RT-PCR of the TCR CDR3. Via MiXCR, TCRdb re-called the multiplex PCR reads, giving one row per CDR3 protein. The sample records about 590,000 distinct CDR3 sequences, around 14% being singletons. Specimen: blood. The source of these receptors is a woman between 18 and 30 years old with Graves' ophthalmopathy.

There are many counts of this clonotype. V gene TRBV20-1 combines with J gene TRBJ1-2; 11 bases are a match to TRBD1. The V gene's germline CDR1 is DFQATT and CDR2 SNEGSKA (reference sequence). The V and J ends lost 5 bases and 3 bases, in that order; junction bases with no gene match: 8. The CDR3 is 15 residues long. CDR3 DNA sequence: TGCAGTGCTCAGAACCGGGACAGGGGGGACTATGGCTACACCTTC. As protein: CSAQNRDRGDYGYTF.

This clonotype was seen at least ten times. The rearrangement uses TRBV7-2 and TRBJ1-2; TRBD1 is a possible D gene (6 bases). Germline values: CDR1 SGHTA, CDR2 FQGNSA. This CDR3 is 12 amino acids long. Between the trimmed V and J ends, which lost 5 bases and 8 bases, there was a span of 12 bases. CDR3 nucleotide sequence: TGTGCCAGCAGCCTCGGGACAAGCGGCTACACCTTC. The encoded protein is CASSLGTSGYTF.

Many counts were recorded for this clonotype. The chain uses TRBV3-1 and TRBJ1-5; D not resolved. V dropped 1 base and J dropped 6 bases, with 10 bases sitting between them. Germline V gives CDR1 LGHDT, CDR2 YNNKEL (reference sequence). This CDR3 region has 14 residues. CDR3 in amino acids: CASSQVIWGQPQHF. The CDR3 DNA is TGTGCCAGCAGCCAAGTCATTTGGGGTCAGCCCCAGCATTTT.

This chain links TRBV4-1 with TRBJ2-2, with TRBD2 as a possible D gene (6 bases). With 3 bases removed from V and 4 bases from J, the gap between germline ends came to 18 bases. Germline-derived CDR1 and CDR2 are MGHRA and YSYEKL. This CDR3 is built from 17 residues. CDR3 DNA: TGCGCCAGCAGCCAGGGCCGACTAGGCTCGAGCACCGGGGAGCTGTTTTTT. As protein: CASSQGRLGSSTGELFF.

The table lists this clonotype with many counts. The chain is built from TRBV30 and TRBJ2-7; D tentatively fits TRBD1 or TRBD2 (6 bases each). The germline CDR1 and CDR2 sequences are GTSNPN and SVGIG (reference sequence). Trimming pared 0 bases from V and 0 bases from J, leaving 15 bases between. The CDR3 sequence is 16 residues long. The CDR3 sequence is CAWSVLGGLSSYEQYF. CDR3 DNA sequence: TGTGCCTGGAGTGTCCTAGGGGGGTTAAGCTCCTACGAGCAGTACTTC.

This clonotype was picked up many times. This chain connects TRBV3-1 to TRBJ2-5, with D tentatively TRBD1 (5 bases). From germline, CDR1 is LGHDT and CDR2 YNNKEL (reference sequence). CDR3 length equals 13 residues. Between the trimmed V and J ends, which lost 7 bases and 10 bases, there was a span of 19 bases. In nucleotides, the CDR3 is TGTGCCAGCAAACCATGGGGCAGGGTGGACCAGTACTTC. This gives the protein CASKPWGRVDQYF.

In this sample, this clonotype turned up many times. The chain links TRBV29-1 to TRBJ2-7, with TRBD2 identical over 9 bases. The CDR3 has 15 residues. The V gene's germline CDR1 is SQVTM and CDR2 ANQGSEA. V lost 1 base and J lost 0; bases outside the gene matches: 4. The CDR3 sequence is CSVEGKREDSYEQYF. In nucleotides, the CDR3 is TGCAGCGTTGAAGGAAAGCGGGAGGACTCCTACGAGCAGTACTTC.

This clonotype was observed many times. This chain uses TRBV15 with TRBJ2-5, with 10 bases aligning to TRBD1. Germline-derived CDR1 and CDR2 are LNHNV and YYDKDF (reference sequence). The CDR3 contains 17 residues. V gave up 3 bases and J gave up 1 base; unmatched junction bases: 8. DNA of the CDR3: TGTGCCACCAGCAGTGGATCTTGGACAGGGGGCCAAGAGACCCAGTACTTC. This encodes CATSSGSWTGGQETQYF.

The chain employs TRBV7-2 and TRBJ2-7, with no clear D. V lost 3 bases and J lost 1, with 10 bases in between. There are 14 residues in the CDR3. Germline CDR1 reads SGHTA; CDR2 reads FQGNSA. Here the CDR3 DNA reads TGTGCCAGCAGCTTCAGGACGGCTTCCTACGAGCAGTACTTC. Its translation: CASSFRTASYEQYF.

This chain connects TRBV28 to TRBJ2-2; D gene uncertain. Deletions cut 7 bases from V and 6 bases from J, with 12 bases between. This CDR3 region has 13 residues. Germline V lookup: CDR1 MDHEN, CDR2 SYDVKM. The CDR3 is CASIDPGPGELFF. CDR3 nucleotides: TGTGCCAGCATCGATCCTGGCCCCGGGGAGCTGTTTTTT. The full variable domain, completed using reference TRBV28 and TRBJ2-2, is DVKVTQSSRYLVKRTGEKVFLECVQDMDHENMFWYRQDPGLGLRLIYFSYDVKMKEKGDIPEGYSVSREKKERFSLILESASTNQTSMYLCASIDPGPGELFFGEGSRLTVL.

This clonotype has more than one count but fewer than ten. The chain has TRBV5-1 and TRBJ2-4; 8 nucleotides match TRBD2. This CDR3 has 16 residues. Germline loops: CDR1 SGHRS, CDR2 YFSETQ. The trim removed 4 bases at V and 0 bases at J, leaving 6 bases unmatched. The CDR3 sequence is CASSPRGGPAKNIQYF. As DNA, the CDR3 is TGCGCCAGCAGCCCACGGGGGGGCCCAGCCAAAAACATTCAGTACTTC.

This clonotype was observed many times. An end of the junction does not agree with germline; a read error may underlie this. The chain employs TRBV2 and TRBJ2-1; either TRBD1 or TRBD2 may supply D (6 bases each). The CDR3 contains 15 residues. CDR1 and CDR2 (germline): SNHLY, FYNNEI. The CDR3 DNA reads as TGTGCCAGCAGTGATAGAGGGGGGTTTGAGAATGGGCAGTTCTTC. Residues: CASSDRGGFENGQFF.

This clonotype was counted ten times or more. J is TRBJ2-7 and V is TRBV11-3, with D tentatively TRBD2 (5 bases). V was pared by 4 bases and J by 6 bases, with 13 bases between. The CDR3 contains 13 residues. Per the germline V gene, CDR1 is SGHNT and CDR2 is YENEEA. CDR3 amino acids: CASSSTGGGEQYF. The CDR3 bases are TGTGCCAGCAGCTCGACGGGCGGAGGCGAGCAGTACTTC.

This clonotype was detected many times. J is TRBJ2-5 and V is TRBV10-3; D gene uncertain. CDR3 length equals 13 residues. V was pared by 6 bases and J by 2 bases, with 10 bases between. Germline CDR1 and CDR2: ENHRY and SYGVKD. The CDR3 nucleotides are TGTGCCATCAGCCGACTGGAGCAAGAGACCCAGTACTTC. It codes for CAISRLEQETQYF.

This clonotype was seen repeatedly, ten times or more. This CDR3 reads CASSKGGTANTGELFF. The CDR3 DNA follows: TGTGCCAGCAGCAAGGGAGGGACAGCGAACACCGGGGAGCTGTTTTTT. This rearrangement joins TRBV2 to TRBJ2-2; TRBD1 or TRBD2 may be the D gene (7 bases each). From germline, CDR1 is SNHLY and CDR2 FYNNEI. CDR3 length: 16 amino acids. The V end lost 6 bases, the J end lost 0 bases, and 14 bases lay between the germline ends.

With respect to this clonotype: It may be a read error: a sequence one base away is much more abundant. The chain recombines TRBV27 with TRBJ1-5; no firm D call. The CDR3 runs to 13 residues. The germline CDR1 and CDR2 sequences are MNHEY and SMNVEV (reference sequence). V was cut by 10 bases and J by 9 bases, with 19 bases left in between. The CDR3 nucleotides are TGTGCCACCCAAGGAGGGCTCAGTCGGCCCCAGCATTTT. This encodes CATQGGLSRPQHF.

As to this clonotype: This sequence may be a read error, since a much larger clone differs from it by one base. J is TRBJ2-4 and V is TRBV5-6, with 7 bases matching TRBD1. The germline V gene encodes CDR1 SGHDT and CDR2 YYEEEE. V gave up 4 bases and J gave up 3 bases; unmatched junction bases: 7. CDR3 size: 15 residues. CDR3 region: CASSLQGLVKNIQYF. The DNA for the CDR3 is TGTGCCAGCAGCCTACAGGGGCTAGTCAAAAACATTCAGTACTTC.

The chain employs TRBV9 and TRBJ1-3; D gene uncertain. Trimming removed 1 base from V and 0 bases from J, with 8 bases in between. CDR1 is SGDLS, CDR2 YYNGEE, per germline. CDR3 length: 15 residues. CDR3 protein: CASSVRGFSGNTIYF. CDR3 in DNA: TGTGCCAGCAGCGTACGGGGATTCTCTGGAAACACCATATATTTT.

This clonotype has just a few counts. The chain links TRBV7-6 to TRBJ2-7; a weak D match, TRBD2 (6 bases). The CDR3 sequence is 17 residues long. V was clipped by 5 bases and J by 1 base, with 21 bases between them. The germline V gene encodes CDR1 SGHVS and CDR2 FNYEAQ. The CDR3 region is CASSHDLPDGGSYEQYF. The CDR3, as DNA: TGTGCCAGCAGCCACGACCTCCCAGACGGAGGGTCCTACGAGCAGTACTTC.

In DNA, the CDR3 is TGTGCCAGCAGTCCCGGGACTAGCGCCTTCAATGAGCAGTTCTTC. Translated, it gives CASSPGTSAFNEQFF. V and J are TRBV28 and TRBJ2-1; 10 positions agree with TRBD2. This CDR3 contains 15 residues. The germline V gene has CDR1 MDHEN and CDR2 SYDVKM. The ends lost 5 bases at V and 6 bases at J; junction bases unmatched: 7.

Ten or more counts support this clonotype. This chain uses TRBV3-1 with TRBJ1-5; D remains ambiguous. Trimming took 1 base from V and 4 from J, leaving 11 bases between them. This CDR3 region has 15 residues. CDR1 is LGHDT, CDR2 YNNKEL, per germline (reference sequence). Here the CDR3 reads CASSQGPTGNQPQHF. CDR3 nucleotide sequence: TGTGCCAGCAGCCAAGGACCCACGGGAAATCAGCCCCAGCATTTT. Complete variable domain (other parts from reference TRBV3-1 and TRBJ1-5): DTAVSQTPKYLVTQMGNDKSIKCEQNLGHDTMYWYKQDSKKFLKIMFSYNNKELIINETVPNRFSPKSPDKAHLNLHINSLELGDSAVYFCASSQGPTGNQPQHFGDGTRLSIL.

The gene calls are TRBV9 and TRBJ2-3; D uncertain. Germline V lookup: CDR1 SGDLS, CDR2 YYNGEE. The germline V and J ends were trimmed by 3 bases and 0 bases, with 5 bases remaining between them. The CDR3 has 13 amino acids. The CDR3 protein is CASSADSTDTQYF. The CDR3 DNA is TGTGCCAGCAGCGCAGATAGCACAGATACGCAGTATTTT.

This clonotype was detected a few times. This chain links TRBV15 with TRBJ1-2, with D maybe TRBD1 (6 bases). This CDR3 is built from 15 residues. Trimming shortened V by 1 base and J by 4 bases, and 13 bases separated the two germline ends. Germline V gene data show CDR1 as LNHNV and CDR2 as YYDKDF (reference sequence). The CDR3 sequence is CATSRAPDRFYGYTF. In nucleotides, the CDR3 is TGTGCCACCAGCAGAGCCCCGGACAGATTCTATGGCTACACCTTC. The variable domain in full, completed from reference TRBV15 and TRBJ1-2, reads DAMVIQNPRYQVTQFGKPVTLSCSQTLNHNVMYWYQQKSSQAPKLLFHYYDKDFNNEADTPDNFQSRRPNTSFCFLDIRSPGLGDTAMYLCATSRAPDRFYGYTFGSGTRLTVV.

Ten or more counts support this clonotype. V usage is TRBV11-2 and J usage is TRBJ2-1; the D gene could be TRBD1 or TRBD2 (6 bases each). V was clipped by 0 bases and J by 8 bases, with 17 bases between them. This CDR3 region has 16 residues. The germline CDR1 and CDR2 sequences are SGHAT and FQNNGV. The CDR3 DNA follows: TGTGCCAGCAGCTTAGATAAGCTAAGGGGGACTGATGAGCAGTTCTTC. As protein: CASSLDKLRGTDEQFF.

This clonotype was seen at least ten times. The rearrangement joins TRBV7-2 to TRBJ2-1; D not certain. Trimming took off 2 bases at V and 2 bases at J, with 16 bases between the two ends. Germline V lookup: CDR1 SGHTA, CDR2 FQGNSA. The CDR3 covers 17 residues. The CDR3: CASSLQANAWTYNEQFF. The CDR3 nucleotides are TGTGCCAGCAGCTTACAGGCCAATGCGTGGACCTACAATGAGCAGTTCTTC.

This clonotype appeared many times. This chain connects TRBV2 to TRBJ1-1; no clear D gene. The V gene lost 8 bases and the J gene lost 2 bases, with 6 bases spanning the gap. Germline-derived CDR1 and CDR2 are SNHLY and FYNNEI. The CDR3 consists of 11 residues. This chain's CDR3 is CASPDNTEAFF. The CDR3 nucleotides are TGTGCCAGCCCGGACAACACTGAAGCTTTCTTT.

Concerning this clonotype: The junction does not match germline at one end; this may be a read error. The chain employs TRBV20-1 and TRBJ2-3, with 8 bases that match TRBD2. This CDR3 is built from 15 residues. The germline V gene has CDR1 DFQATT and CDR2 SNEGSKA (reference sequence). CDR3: CSARASGSYTHTQYF. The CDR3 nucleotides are TGCAGTGCTAGAGCGAGCGGGAGCTACACACATACGCAGTATTTT.

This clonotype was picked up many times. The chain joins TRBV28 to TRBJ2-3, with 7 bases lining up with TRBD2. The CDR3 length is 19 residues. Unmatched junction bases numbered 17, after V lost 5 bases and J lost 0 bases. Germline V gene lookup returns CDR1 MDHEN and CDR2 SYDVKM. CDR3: CASSIVKFPTSDSTDTQYF. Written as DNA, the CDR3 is TGTGCCAGCAGTATTGTCAAATTCCCTACTAGCGACAGCACAGATACGCAGTATTTT. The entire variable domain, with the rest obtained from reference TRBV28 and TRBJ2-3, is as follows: DVKVTQSSRYLVKRTGEKVFLECVQDMDHENMFWYRQDPGLGLRLIYFSYDVKMKEKGDIPEGYSVSREKKERFSLILESASTNQTSMYLCASSIVKFPTSDSTDTQYFGPGTRLTVL.

This CDR3 is CASRPDNYGYTF. CDR3 coding DNA: TGCGCCAGCAGACCAGACAACTATGGCTACACCTTC. The gene calls are TRBV5-1 and TRBJ1-2, with unresolved D. The germline V gene encodes CDR1 SGHRS and CDR2 YFSETQ. The ends were cut back, 5 bases at V and 2 bases at J, with 7 bases in the middle. There are 12 residues in the CDR3.